The 28 T cell receptor beta chains given below trace back to one sample, sequenced in a study of blood T cells in healthy people across ages (dated by TCRdb to 2014 to 2015). Library generation was performed with 5' RACE. Data came from an Illumina HiSeq 2500. The second PCR ran for roughly 7 to 11 cycles and used a J-beta primer mix along with a sample-barcoded 5' primer. TCRdb ran its own pipeline on the public reads, namely fastp trimming at Q25 and MiXCR clone calling, and kept in-frame beta chains. Each CDR3 protein appears once, grouped with its most common genes and DNA. The sample records 800,000 or so distinct CDR3 sequences, 25% of which are singletons. Under 4.5% of the sample rests with the top ten. In addition, the sample was reused for a study of T cells of mothers and their children.

Material for sequencing was blood. The receptors here all came from a boy younger than 18 in good health.

The sample holds a few counts of this clonotype. The chain recombines TRBV28 with TRBJ2-1; TRBD2 matches 7 bases. The CDR3 runs 14 residues. V was clipped by 6 bases and J by 5 bases; unmatched bases: 7. CDR1 MDHEN and CDR2 SYDVKM come from the germline V gene. CDR3 nucleotides: TGTGCCAGCAGCCCACGGACTAGTGACAATGAGCAGTTCTTC. Protein sequence: CASSPRTSDNEQFF. The complete variable domain, with remaining parts taken from reference TRBV28 and TRBJ2-1, reads DVKVTQSSRYLVKRTGEKVFLECVQDMDHENMFWYRQDPGLGLRLIYFSYDVKMKEKGDIPEGYSVSREKKERFSLILESASTNQTSMYLCASSPRTSDNEQFFGPGTRLTVL.

This chain joins TRBV4-1 and TRBJ2-1; D possibly corresponds to TRBD2 (7 bases). CDR1 and CDR2 from the germline V gene are MGHRA and YSYEKL. V lost 6 bases and J lost 0, with 12 bases in between. The CDR3 runs to 15 residues. CDR3 bases: TGCGCCAGCAGGGAGGCGGGGGCCTCCTACAATGAGCAGTTCTTC. Its translation: CASREAGASYNEQFF.

The chain recombines TRBV7-9 with TRBJ2-5; perhaps TRBD1 as D (6 bases). The CDR3 runs to 15 residues. The V gene lost 2 bases and the J gene lost 5 bases, with 15 bases spanning the gap. Germline lookup yields CDR1 SEHNR and CDR2 FQNEAQ (reference sequence). CDR3 sequence reads: CASSLRQGLGETQYF. CDR3 nucleotide sequence: TGTGCCAGCAGCTTACGGCAGGGGCTTGGGGAGACCCAGTACTTC.

This clonotype was found a few times. The chain carries TRBV6-6 and TRBJ2-2; D may be TRBD2 (5 bases). The CDR3 covers 15 residues. V lost 2 bases to trimming and J lost 1 base, with 8 bases between them. CDR1 and CDR2 from the germline V gene are MNHNY and SVGAGI (reference sequence). CDR3 region: CASSYVDLNTGELFF. DNA of the CDR3: TGTGCCAGCAGTTACGTGGACTTGAACACCGGGGAGCTGTTTTTT.

This chain links TRBV20-1 with TRBJ2-5; perhaps D is TRBD1 or TRBD2 (6 bases each). The J call may be faulty, since TRBJ2-7 better matches the DNA end. Germline lookup yields CDR1 DFQATT and CDR2 SNEGSKA (reference sequence). This CDR3 is built from 16 residues. The CDR3 reads CSARERGERGSYEQYF. For the CDR3, the DNA is TGCAGTGCTAGAGAGAGGGGGGAAAGGGGTTCCTACGAGCAGTACTTC.

The sample holds a few counts of this clonotype. The chain joins TRBV6-2 or TRBV6-3 to TRBJ2-7; D possibly corresponds to TRBD2 (5 bases). The J call is uncertain, as TRBJ2-1 better fits the DNA end. This CDR3 is 13 amino acids long. The germline V gene encodes CDR1 MNHEY and CDR2 SVGEGT. The CDR3 here is CASRTGFLSEQFF. The CDR3 DNA reads TGTGCCAGCAGAACGGGATTTCTATCCGAGCAGTTCTTC.

The rearrangement links TRBV7-2 to TRBJ1-5; D is possibly TRBD1 (5 bases). Germline CDR1 and CDR2: SGHTA and FQGNSA. V was trimmed by 5 bases and J by 1 base, leaving 9 bases between them. CDR3 length: 14 amino acids. CDR3 residues: CASSQDSSNQPQHF. Written as DNA, the CDR3 is TGTGCCAGCAGCCAAGACAGCAGCAATCAGCCCCAGCATTTT.

This clonotype was seen a few times. V usage is TRBV15 and J usage is TRBJ2-5; D gene uncertain. This CDR3 region has 15 residues. The germline V gene has CDR1 LNHNV and CDR2 YYDKDF (reference sequence). Trimming took 0 bases from V and 0 from J, leaving 8 bases between them. The CDR3 is CATSRDRGYQETQYF. The CDR3 nucleotides are TGTGCCACCAGCAGAGATCGTGGGTACCAAGAGACCCAGTACTTC.

The chain's CDR3 is CSVATALNTEAFF. In DNA, the CDR3 is TGCAGCGTTGCAACGGCATTGAACACTGAAGCTTTCTTT. V usage is TRBV29-1 and J usage is TRBJ1-1; D uncertain. The length of the CDR3 is 13 residues. CDR1 and CDR2 from the germline V gene are SQVTM and ANQGSEA. V was trimmed by 4 bases and J by 0 bases, leaving 9 bases between them.

This clonotype was counted only a few times. The chain combines TRBV7-9 with TRBJ1-1; D uncertain. Trimming took 4 bases from V and 4 from J, leaving 16 bases between them. Germline CDR1 and CDR2: SEHNR and FQNEAQ (reference sequence). The CDR3 contains 15 residues. The CDR3 reads CASSSPEGGSTEAFF. CDR3 sequence (DNA): TGTGCCAGCAGCTCTCCCGAAGGTGGATCCACTGAAGCTTTCTTT. Variable domain in full (rest from reference TRBV7-9 and TRBJ1-1): DTGVSQNPRHKITKRGQNVTFRCDPISEHNRLYWYRQTLGQGPEFLTYFQNEAQLEKSRLLSDRFSAERPKGSFSTLEIQRTEQGDSAMYLCASSSPEGGSTEAFFGQGTRLTVV.

The chain is built from TRBV6-2 or TRBV6-3 and TRBJ2-2, with no clear D. The germline gives CDR1 MNHEY, CDR2 SVGEGT. The CDR3 extends over 13 amino acids. The ends were cut back, 10 bases at V and 0 bases at J, with 9 bases in the middle. As DNA, the CDR3 is TGTGCCACCGAAGGGTCGAACACCGGGGAGCTGTTTTTT. This encodes CATEGSNTGELFF.

The CDR3 bases are TGCGCCAGCAGCCAAGATATTGGCGGGAGATATGTTAGCTCCTACAATGAGCAGTTCTTC. It yields the protein CASSQDIGGRYVSSYNEQFF. The rearrangement links TRBV4-3 to TRBJ2-1, with 7 bases aligning to TRBD2. The CDR3 has 20 residues. V gave up 0 bases and J gave up 0 bases; unmatched junction bases: 14. Germline V gives CDR1 LGHNA, CDR2 YSLEER.

This clonotype was detected only a few times. V gene TRBV29-1 combines with J gene TRBJ2-5; D is unclear. The J call is uncertain, as TRBJ2-7 better fits the DNA end. The V gene's germline CDR1 is SQVTM and CDR2 ANQGSEA. The CDR3 is 14 amino acids. The CDR3 loop reads CSSLQPPWAYEQYF. CDR3 DNA: TGCAGCTCTCTCCAGCCGCCATGGGCGTACGAGCAGTACTTC.

The rearrangement joins TRBV5-1 to TRBJ2-5; D call uncertain. Germline V gene lookup returns CDR1 SGHRS and CDR2 YFSETQ. This CDR3 comprises 15 residues. V shed 0 bases and J shed 1 base, with 10 bases lying between them. The CDR3 DNA follows: TGCGCCAGCAGCTTGGGCGACGTTGGCCAAGAGACCCAGTACTTC. It specifies CASSLGDVGQETQYF.

This clonotype was found many times. The rearrangement joins TRBV29-1 to TRBJ2-5; D uncertain. The V and J ends lost 4 bases and 2 bases respectively, with 20 bases between them. This CDR3 contains 16 residues. Germline V gene lookup returns CDR1 SQVTM and CDR2 ANQGSEA. CDR3 in amino acids: CSVVPPRLWVQETQYF. CDR3 DNA sequence: TGCAGCGTTGTTCCACCGCGACTGTGGGTACAAGAGACCCAGTACTTC.

The rearrangement uses TRBV5-5 and TRBJ1-1; D is ambiguous. Germline-derived CDR1 and CDR2 are SGHKS and YYEKEE (reference sequence). The CDR3 has 14 amino acids. The V gene lost 4 bases and the J gene lost 8 bases, with 18 bases spanning the gap. CDR3 DNA sequence: TGTGCCAGCAGCGCGGATAGGATCTGGCACGAAGCTTTCTTT. Protein product: CASSADRIWHEAFF. The full variable domain, its missing parts supplied by reference TRBV5-5 and TRBJ1-1, is DAGVTQSPTHLIKTRGQQVTLRCSPISGHKSVSWYQQVLGQGPQFIFQYYEKEERGRGNFPDRFSARQFPNYSSELNVNALLLGDSALYLCASSADRIWHEAFFGQGTRLTVV.

The chain links TRBV24-1 to TRBJ2-1, with TRBD2 as a possible D gene (6 bases). CDR3 length: 14 amino acids. V lost 4 bases and J lost 0, with 6 bases in between. Germline values: CDR1 KGHDR, CDR2 SFDVKD. The CDR3 coding sequence is TGTGCCACCAGTGAGACTAGCTCCTACAATGAGCAGTTCTTC. Translated: CATSETSSYNEQFF.

The V gene is TRBV7-9, the J gene TRBJ2-3; 7 bases match TRBD2. The germline gives CDR1 SEHNR, CDR2 FQNEAQ (reference sequence). The CDR3 is made up of 14 amino acids. J gave up 1 base and V 4 bases, and 2 bases lay outside the gene matches. CDR3 protein: CASSSRGGTDTQYF. DNA of the CDR3: TGTGCCAGCAGCTCTCGGGGGGGCACAGATACGCAGTATTTT. Full variable domain (outside the CDR3, taken from reference TRBV7-9 and TRBJ2-3): DTGVSQNPRHKITKRGQNVTFRCDPISEHNRLYWYRQTLGQGPEFLTYFQNEAQLEKSRLLSDRFSAERPKGSFSTLEIQRTEQGDSAMYLCASSSRGGTDTQYFGPGTRLTVL.

In its sample, this clonotype was seen many times. This chain uses TRBV7-2 with TRBJ2-2, with unresolved D. CDR1 and CDR2 (germline): SGHTA, FQGNSA. The CDR3 totals 13 residues. The V and J ends lost 3 bases and 6 bases respectively, with 8 bases between them. The CDR3 DNA follows: TGTGCCAGCAGCTTTTCGGGCCCCGGGGAGCTGTTTTTT. Its translation: CASSFSGPGELFF. Variable domain in full (rest from reference TRBV7-2 and TRBJ2-2): GAGVSQSPSNKVTEKGKDVELRCDPISGHTALYWYRQSLGQGLEFLIYFQGNSAPDKSGLPSDRFSAERTGGSVSTLTIQRTQQEDSAVYLCASSFSGPGELFFGEGSRLTVL.

This clonotype was counted only a few times. The chain has TRBV19 and TRBJ1-1; perhaps TRBD1 as D (5 bases). From germline, CDR1 is LNHDA and CDR2 SQIVND (reference sequence). Trimming pared 7 bases from V and 0 bases from J, leaving 9 bases between. There are 13 residues in the CDR3. CDR3 bases: TGTGCCAGTATTCGGGGGTTGAACACTGAAGCTTTCTTT. Translation gives CASIRGLNTEAFF. The full variable domain, completed using reference TRBV19 and TRBJ1-1, is DGGITQSPKYLFRKEGQNVTLSCEQNLNHDAMYWYRQDPGQGLRLIYYSQIVNDFQKGDIAEGYSVSREKKESFPLTVTSAQKNPTAFYLCASIRGLNTEAFFGQGTRLTVV.

The chain uses TRBV7-2 and TRBJ1-5, with a weak D call TRBD1 (6 bases). There are 17 residues in the CDR3. Germline V gene data show CDR1 as SGHTA and CDR2 as FQGNSA. The V gene lost 5 bases and the J gene lost 4 bases, with 21 bases spanning the gap. CDR3 loop: CASSRAAGVGGNQPQHF. The DNA of the CDR3 is TGTGCCAGCAGCCGGGCGGCAGGGGTGGGCGGTAATCAGCCCCAGCATTTT.

This clonotype appeared many times. This chain joins TRBV7-6 and TRBJ2-5, with D hard to call. This CDR3 region has 15 residues. The V gene lost 1 base and the J gene lost 7 bases, with 16 bases spanning the gap. Per germline, CDR1 SGHVS and CDR2 FNYEAQ. The CDR3, as DNA: TGTGCCAGCAGCTTAGACCGAACTGGGTTGGGGACCCAGTACTTC. This sequence encodes CASSLDRTGLGTQYF. Looking up the rest from reference TRBV7-6 and TRBJ2-5 gives the full variable domain: GAGVSQSPRYKVTKRGQDVALRCDPISGHVSLYWYRQALGQGPEFLTYFNYEAQQDKSGLPNDRFSAERPEGSISTLTIQRTEQRDSAMYRCASSLDRTGLGTQYFGPGTRLLVL.

The chain carries TRBV27 and TRBJ2-5; D gene uncertain. TRBJ2-7 explains the end of the DNA better; the J call may be wrong. The germline gives CDR1 MNHEY, CDR2 SMNVEV (reference sequence). The CDR3 contains 15 residues. The DNA for the CDR3 is TGTGCCAGCAGTTTTTCAGGTGGTAGGTCCTACGAGCAGTACTTC. It is translated as CASSFSGGRSYEQYF.

The chain recombines TRBV7-9 with TRBJ1-3; TRBD1 is a possible D gene (5 bases). V shed 11 bases and J shed 0 bases, with 14 bases lying between them. Germline V gene data show CDR1 as SEHNR and CDR2 as FQNEAQ (reference sequence). This CDR3 region has 14 residues. This CDR3 is CAAYRLNSGNTIYF. The CDR3 DNA follows: TGTGCCGCGTACAGGCTTAACTCTGGAAACACCATATATTTT.

This chain joins TRBV7-2 and TRBJ2-2, with 7 bases matching TRBD2. J lost 9 bases, V lost 0 bases, and 10 bases had no gene match. This CDR3 has 16 residues. Germline V gives CDR1 SGHTA, CDR2 FQGNSA. The CDR3 loop reads CASSLALPSGHRELFF. In DNA, the CDR3 is TGTGCCAGCAGCTTAGCATTGCCTAGCGGCCACCGGGAGCTGTTTTTT.

The chain is built from TRBV18 and TRBJ2-4; D not resolved. There are 13 residues in the CDR3. CDR1 and CDR2 (germline): KGHSH, LQKENI. The ends were cut back, 0 bases at V and 8 bases at J, with 8 bases in the middle. The CDR3 here is CASSPPLADIQYF. The DNA for the CDR3 is TGTGCCAGCTCACCACCGCTGGCGGACATTCAGTACTTC. The variable domain in full, with the rest retrieved from reference TRBV18 and TRBJ2-4, is NAGVMQNPRHLVRRRGQEARLRCSPMKGHSHVYWYRQLPEEGLKFMVYLQKENIIDESGMPKERFSAEFPKEGPSILRIQQVVRGDSAAYFCASSPPLADIQYFGAGTRLSVL.

V is TRBV29-1 and J is TRBJ2-2, with 10 bases fitting TRBD2. This CDR3 is 14 amino acids long. V shed 5 bases, J shed 1 base, and the junction held 1 base outside the gene matches. Germline V gene lookup returns CDR1 SQVTM and CDR2 ANQGSEA. CDR3 amino acids: CSVRTSGNTGELFF. The CDR3 DNA reads as TGCAGCGTTCGGACTAGCGGGAACACCGGGGAGCTGTTTTTT.

The V gene is TRBV30, the J gene TRBJ2-7; possibly TRBD1 or TRBD2 for D (5 bases each). The germline V gene encodes CDR1 GTSNPN and CDR2 SVGIG (reference sequence). Trimming removed 5 bases from V and 3 bases from J, with 11 bases in between. CDR3 length equals 12 residues. The DNA for the CDR3 is TGTGCCTGGGGGACGGAATTCTACGAGCAGTACTTC. This codes for CAWGTEFYEQYF.